Listed below are T cell receptor beta chains from one sample, sequenced in a study of low-dose radiotherapy and immunotherapy resistance in tumors. TCRdb processed the reads anew with MiXCR; each CDR3 protein has one entry. The sample holds approximately 52,000 distinct CDR3 sequences; approximately 31% are singletons and the top ten take less than 9.5%. The sequencing used PBMCs, collected after low-dose radiotherapy plus immunotherapy. These receptors came from a male donor with rectosigmoid adenocarcinoma. CDR3s include the opening cysteine and the closing phenylalanine or tryptophan. D genes are given only for firm matches. Expanded clones are given a class, and other clones once, few, many or no size at all.

size: many
D: NA
V: TRBV20-1
J: TRBJ2-3
CDR3: CSASMGATDTQYF
DNA: TGCAGTGCTTCAATGGGGGCCACAGATACGCAGTATTTT

size: many
D: NA
V: TRBV20-1
J: TRBJ1-1
CDR3: CSAFVRTMNTEAFF
DNA: TGCAGTGCGTTTGTGAGGACCATGAACACTGAAGCTTTCTTT

size: NA
D: TRBD1
V: TRBV5-1
J: TRBJ1-2
CDR3: CAGSPGQGALGYTF
DNA: TGCGCCGGATCTCCGGGACAGGGGGCGCTTGGCTACACCTTC

size: many
D: TRBD1
V: TRBV6-2/TRBV6-3
J: TRBJ1-2
CDR3: CASSSQGQGSGYTF
DNA: TGTGCCAGCAGTTCGCAGGGACAGGGGTCCGGCTACACCTTC

size: NA
D: NA
V: TRBV9
J: TRBJ1-3
CDR3: CASSAQDADGNTIYF
DNA: TGTGCCAGCAGCGCTCAGGACGCCGATGGAAACACCATATATTTT

size: many
D: NA
V: TRBV13
J: TRBJ1-2
CDR3: CASSRDLQTARYGYTF
DNA: TGTGCCAGCAGTCGTGACCTCCAGACAGCTAGGTACGGCTACACCTTC

size: many
D: NA
V: TRBV27
J: TRBJ2-7
CDR3: CASSFAGMSEEQYF
DNA: TGTGCCAGCAGTTTCGCGGGAATGTCGGAAGAGCAGTACTTC

size: few
D: NA
V: TRBV12-3/TRBV12-4
J: TRBJ1-5
CDR3: CASRRSWDQPQHF
DNA: TGTGCCAGCAGAAGGAGTTGGGATCAGCCCCAGCATTTT

size: many
D: NA
V: TRBV19
J: TRBJ1-1
CDR3: CASSTDILTEAFF
DNA: TGTGCCAGTAGTACCGACATTCTCACTGAAGCTTTCTTT

size: many
D: NA
V: TRBV20-1
J: TRBJ2-3
CDR3: CSASFRTTPDTQYF
DNA: TGCAGTGCATCCTTTCGGACTACTCCAGATACGCAGTATTTT

size: many
D: TRBD2
V: TRBV6-2/TRBV6-3
J: TRBJ2-1
CDR3: CASSKRGTSGFLSYNEQFF
DNA: TGTGCCAGCAGTAAACGGGGGACTAGCGGGTTCCTCTCCTACAATGAGCAGTTCTTC

size: NA
D: TRBD1
V: TRBV6-2/TRBV6-3
J: TRBJ1-5
CDR3: CASSSQGAWNQPQHF
DNA: TGTGCCAGCAGTTCCCAGGGGGCATGGAATCAGCCCCAGCATTTT

size: medium-sized
D: TRBD1
V: TRBV27
J: TRBJ1-1
CDR3: CASSLARQGAPEAFF
DNA: TGTGCCAGCAGTTTGGCGAGACAGGGGGCCCCTGAAGCTTTCTTT

size: NA
D: TRBD1
V: TRBV5-1
J: TRBJ1-5
CDR3: CASSSTGGNQPQHF
DNA: TGCGCCAGCAGTTCGACAGGGGGGAATCAGCCCCAGCATTTT

size: many
D: NA
V: TRBV30
J: TRBJ2-5
CDR3: CAWNPGNRETQYF
DNA: TGTGCCTGGAATCCCGGGAATCGAGAGACCCAGTACTTC

size: many
D: TRBD2
V: TRBV5-1
J: TRBJ2-3
CDR3: CASSSSSGTRGDTQYF
DNA: TGCGCCAGCAGCTCCTCTAGCGGAACCCGAGGAGATACGCAGTATTTT